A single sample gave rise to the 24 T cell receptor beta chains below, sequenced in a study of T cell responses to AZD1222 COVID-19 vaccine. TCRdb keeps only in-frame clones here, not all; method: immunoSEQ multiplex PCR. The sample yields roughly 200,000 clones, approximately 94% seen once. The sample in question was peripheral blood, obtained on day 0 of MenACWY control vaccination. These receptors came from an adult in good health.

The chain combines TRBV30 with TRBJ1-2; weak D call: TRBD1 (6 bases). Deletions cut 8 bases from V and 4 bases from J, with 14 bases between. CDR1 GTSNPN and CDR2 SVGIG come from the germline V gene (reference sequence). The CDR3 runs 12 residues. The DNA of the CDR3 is TGTGCCGCCACCGGACAGCGCTATGGCTACACCTTC. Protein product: CAATGQRYGYTF. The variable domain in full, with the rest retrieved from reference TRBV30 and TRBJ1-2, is SQTIHQWPATLVQPVGSPLSLECTVEGTSNPNLYWYRQAAGRGLQLLFYSVGIGQISSEVPQNLSASRPQDRQFILSSKKLLLSDSGFYLCAATGQRYGYTFGSGTRLTVV.

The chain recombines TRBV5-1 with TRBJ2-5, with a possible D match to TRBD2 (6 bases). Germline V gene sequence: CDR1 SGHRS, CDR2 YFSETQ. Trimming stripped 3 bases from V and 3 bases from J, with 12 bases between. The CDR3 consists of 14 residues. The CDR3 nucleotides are TGCGCCAGCAGCTCGAAACGGGGGAAAGAGACCCAGTACTTC. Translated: CASSSKRGKETQYF.

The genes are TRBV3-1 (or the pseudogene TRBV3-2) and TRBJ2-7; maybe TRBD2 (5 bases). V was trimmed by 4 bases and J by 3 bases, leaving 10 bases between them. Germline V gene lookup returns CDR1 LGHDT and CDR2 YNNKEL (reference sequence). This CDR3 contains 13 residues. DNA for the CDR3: TGTGCCAGCAGCCGCATACGGGGCTACGAGCAGTACTTC. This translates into CASSRIRGYEQYF.

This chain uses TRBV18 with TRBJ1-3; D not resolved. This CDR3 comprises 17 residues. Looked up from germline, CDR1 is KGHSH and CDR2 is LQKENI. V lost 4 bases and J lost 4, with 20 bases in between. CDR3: CASSRTDTPTGGNTIYF. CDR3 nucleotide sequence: TGTGCCAGCTCACGGACGGATACTCCTACGGGGGGAAACACCATATATTTT.

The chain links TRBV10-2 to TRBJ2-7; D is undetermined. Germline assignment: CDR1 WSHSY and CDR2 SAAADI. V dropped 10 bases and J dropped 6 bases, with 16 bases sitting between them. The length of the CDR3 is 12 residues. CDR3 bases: TGCGCCACCTCGGACCCGAAAGGCGAGCAGTACTTC. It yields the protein CATSDPKGEQYF.

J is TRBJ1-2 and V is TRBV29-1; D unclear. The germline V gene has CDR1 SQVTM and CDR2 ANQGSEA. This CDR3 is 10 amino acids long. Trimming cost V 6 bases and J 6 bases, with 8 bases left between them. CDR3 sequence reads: CSVSSDGYTF. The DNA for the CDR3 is TGCAGCGTCTCATCGGATGGCTACACCTTC. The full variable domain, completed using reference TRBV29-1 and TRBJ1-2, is SAVISQKPSRDICQRGTSLTIQCQVDSQVTMMFWYRQQPGQSLTLIATANQGSEATYESGFVIDKFPISRPNLTFSTLTVSNMSPEDSSIYLCSVSSDGYTFGSGTRLTVV.

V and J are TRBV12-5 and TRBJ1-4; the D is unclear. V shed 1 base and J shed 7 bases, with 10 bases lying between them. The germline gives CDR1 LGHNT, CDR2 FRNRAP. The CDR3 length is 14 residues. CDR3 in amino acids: CASGLGAGSEKLFF. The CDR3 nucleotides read TGTGCTAGTGGTTTGGGGGCGGGGAGTGAAAAACTGTTTTTT.

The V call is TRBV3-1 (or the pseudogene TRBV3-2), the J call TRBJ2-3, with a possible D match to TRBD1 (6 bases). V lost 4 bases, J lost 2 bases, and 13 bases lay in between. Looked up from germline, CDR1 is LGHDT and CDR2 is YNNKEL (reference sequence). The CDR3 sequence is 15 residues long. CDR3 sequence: CASSRDTIITDTQYF. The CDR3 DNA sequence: TGTGCCAGCAGCCGGGACACCATCATCACAGATACGCAGTATTTT.

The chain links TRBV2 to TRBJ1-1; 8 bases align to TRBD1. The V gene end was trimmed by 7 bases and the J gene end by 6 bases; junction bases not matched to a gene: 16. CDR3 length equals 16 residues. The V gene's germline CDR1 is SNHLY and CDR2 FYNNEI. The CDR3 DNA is TGTGCCAGCATTAGAAGGACCAGGGGGCCTCGCGCTGAAGCTTTCTTT. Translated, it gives CASIRRTRGPRAEAFF. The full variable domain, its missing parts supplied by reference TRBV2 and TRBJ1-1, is EPEVTQTPSHQVTQMGQEVILRCVPISNHLYFYWYRQILGQKVEFLVSFYNNEISEKSEIFDDQFSVERPDGSNFTLKIRSTKLEDSAMYFCASIRRTRGPRAEAFFGQGTRLTVV.

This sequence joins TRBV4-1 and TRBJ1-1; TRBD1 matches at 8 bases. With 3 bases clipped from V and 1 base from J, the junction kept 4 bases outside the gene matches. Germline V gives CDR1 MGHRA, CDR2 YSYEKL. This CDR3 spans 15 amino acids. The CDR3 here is CASSQPGTGNTEAFF. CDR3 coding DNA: TGCGCCAGCAGCCAGCCCGGGACAGGGAACACTGAAGCTTTCTTT.

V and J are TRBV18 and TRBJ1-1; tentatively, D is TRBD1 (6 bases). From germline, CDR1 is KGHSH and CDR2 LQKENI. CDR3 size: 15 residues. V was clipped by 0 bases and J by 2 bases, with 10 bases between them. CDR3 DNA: TGTGCCAGCTCACCACCGGGACAAAGCAACACTGAAGCTTTCTTT. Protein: CASSPPGQSNTEAFF. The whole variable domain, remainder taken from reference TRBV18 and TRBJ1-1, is NAGVMQNPRHLVRRRGQEARLRCSPMKGHSHVYWYRQLPEEGLKFMVYLQKENIIDESGMPKERFSAEFPKEGPSILRIQQVVRGDSAAYFCASSPPGQSNTEAFFGQGTRLTVV.

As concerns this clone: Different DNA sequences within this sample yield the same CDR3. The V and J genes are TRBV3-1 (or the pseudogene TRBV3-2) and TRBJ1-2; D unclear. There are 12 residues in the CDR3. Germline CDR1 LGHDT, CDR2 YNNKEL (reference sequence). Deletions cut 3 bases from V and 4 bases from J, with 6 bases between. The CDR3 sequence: CASSQAAYGYTF. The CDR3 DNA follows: TGTGCCAGCAGCCAGGCAGCCTATGGCTACACCTTC.

DNA of the CDR3: TGTGCCAGCAGCTCGACAGGGTACACTGAAGCTTTCTTT. It yields the protein CASSSTGYTEAFF. This chain joins TRBV6-6 and TRBJ1-1, with 7 positions matching TRBD1. This CDR3 region has 13 residues. The V gene's germline CDR1 is MNHNY and CDR2 SVGAGI (reference sequence). Losses at the gene ends were 6 bases for V and 3 bases for J; bases not matched to a gene: 4.

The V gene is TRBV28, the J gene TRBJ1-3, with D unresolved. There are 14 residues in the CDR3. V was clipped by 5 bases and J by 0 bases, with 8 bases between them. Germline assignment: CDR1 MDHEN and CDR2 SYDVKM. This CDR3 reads CASSPRVSGNTIYF. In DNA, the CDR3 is TGTGCCAGCAGTCCCCGGGTCTCTGGAAACACCATATATTTT.

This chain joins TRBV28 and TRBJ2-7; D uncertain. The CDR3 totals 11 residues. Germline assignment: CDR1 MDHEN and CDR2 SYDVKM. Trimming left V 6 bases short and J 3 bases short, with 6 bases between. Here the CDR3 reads CASSLDYEQYF. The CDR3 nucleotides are TGTGCCAGCAGCTTAGACTACGAGCAGTACTTC.

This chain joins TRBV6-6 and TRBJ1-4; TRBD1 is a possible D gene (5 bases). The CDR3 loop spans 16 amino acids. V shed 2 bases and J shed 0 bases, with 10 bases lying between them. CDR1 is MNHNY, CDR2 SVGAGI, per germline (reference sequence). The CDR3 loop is CASSYKTGATNEKLFF. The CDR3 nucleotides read TGTGCCAGCAGTTACAAGACGGGGGCAACTAATGAAAAACTGTTTTTT.

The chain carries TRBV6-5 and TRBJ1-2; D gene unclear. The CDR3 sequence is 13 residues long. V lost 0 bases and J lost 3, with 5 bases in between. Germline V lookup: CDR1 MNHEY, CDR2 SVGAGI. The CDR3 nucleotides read TGTGCCAGCAGTTACTCGCCGGACTATGGCTACACCTTC. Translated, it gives CASSYSPDYGYTF.

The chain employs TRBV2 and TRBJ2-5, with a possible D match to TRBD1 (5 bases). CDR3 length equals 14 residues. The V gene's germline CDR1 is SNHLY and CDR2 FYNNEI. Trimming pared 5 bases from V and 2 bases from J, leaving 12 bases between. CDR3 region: CASSRSQVQETQYF. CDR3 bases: TGTGCCAGCAGTCGATCACAGGTACAAGAGACCCAGTACTTC.

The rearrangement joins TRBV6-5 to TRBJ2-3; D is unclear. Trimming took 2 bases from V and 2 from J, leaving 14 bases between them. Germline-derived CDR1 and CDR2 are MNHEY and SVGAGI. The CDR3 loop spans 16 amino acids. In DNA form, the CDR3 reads TGTGCCAGCAGTTACACGATACTGAAAATCACAGATACGCAGTATTTT. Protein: CASSYTILKITDTQYF.

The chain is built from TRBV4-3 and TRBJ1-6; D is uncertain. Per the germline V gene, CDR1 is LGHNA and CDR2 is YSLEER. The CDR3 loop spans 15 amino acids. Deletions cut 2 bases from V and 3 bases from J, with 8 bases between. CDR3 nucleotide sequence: TGCGCCAGCAGCCAACAAACTGACTATAATTCACCCCTCCACTTT. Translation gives CASSQQTDYNSPLHF.

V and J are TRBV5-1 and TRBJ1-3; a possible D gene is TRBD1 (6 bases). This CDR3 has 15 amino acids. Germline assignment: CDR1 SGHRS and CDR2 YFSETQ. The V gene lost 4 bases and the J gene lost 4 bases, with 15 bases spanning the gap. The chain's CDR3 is CASSLDTGTGNTIYF. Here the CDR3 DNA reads TGCGCCAGCAGCCTAGATACAGGGACGGGAAACACCATATATTTT. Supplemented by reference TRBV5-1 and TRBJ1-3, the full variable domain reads KAGVTQTPRYLIKTRGQQVTLSCSPISGHRSVSWYQQTPGQGLQFLFEYFSETQRNKGNFPGRFSGRQFSNSRSEMNVSTLELGDSALYLCASSLDTGTGNTIYFGEGSWLTVV.

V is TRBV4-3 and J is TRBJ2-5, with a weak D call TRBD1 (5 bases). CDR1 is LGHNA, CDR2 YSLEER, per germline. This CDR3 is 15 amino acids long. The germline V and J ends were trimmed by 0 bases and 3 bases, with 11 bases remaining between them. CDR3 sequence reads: CASSQEGRAEETQYF. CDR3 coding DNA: TGCGCCAGCAGCCAAGAGGGCAGGGCTGAAGAGACCCAGTACTTC.

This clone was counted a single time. The DNA for the CDR3 is TGCGCCAGCAGCTTTACCGGGACAAACCCCACTACGGACTATGGCTACACCTTC. This gives the protein CASSFTGTNPTTDYGYTF. This rearrangement joins TRBV5-1 to TRBJ1-2; weak D call: TRBD1 (6 bases). Looked up from germline, CDR1 is SGHRS and CDR2 is YFSETQ. CDR3 length equals 18 residues. Trimming removed 2 bases from V and 3 bases from J, with 23 bases in between.

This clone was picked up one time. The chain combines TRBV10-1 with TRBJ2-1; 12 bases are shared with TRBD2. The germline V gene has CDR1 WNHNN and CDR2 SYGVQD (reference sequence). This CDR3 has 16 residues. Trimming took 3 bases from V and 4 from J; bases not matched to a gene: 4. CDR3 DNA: TGCGCCAGCAGTGATCTAGCGGGGGGGGCATACAATGAGCAGTTCTTC. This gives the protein CASSDLAGGAYNEQFF.